Below, one TCR beta chain is given with its context. These data are taken from a study of blood T cell repertoires in COVID-19. Turning to the study itself: The origin of the acute and convalescent COVID-19 samples was the United States, Italy and Spain. Nucleic acid was either cDNA or gDNA, and it came from T cells, B-cell-depleted T cells, or PBMCs.

The germline CDR1 and CDR2 sequences are SGHAT and FQNNGV. Trimming stripped 5 bases from V and 0 bases from J, with 8 bases between. The CDR3 contains 14 residues. In the study's own analysis: Reference gene primers were amplified, and this amplification served to estimate nucleated cell counts. TCRdb's table, derived via immunoSEQ multiplex PCR, lists solely in-frame clones and lacks some. V and J calls and clone size are copied from that table; D and trimming were computed from the DNA. This table holds under 300,000 clones, about 90% found once. The sequence was collected from a man between 60 and 70 years old with acute or convalescent COVID-19. The chain is built from TRBV11-2 and TRBJ1-5, with a possible D match to TRBD1 (6 bases). Sequenced input: peripheral blood. The CDR3 DNA follows: TGTGCCAGCAGCCTGACAGGTAGCAATCAGCCCCAGCATTTT. Protein: CASSLTGSNQPQHF.